This T cell receptor beta chain was retrieved from a study of naive and memory T cell subsets. CDR1 and CDR2 (germline): MDHEN, SYDVKM. The V gene end was trimmed by 8 bases and the J gene end by 5 bases; junction bases not matched to a gene: 9. This CDR3 contains 14 residues. Four PCR rounds used nested alpha and beta constant region primers plus the SP2 primer. Reverse transcription of blood and skin TCR RNA was primed at alpha and beta constant regions. TCRdb processed the 5' RACE reads anew with MiXCR; each CDR3 protein has one entry. This sample has some 60,000 distinct CDR3 sequences, with 6% to 8% found just once. TCR cDNA received a 3' ligated oligonucleotide that carried a UMI. RNA was extracted from more than 2 ml of whole blood of healthy adults. Unsorted total RNA, about 1 to 1,100 ng, was DNase treated before reverse transcription. A few counts support this clonotype.

This TCR was sampled from a female donor in good health. The chain employs TRBV28 and TRBJ1-5; 7 nucleotides agree with TRBD1. The chain's CDR3 is CASHDTGVYQPQHF. The CDR3 bases are TGTGCCAGCCACGACACAGGGGTTTATCAGCCCCAGCATTTT.